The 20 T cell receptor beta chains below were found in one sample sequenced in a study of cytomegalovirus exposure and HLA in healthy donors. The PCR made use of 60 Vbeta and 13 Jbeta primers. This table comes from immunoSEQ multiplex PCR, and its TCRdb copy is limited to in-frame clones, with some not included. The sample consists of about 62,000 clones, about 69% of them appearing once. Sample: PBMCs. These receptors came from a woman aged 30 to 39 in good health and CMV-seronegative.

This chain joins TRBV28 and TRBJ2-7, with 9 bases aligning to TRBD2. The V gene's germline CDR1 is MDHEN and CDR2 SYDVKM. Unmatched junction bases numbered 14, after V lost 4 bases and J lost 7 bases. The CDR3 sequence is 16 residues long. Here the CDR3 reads CASSSPPAGGQWEQYF. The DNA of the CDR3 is TGTGCCAGCAGTTCTCCCCCAGCGGGAGGCCAGTGGGAGCAGTACTTC. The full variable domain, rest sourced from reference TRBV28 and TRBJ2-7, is DVKVTQSSRYLVKRTGEKVFLECVQDMDHENMFWYRQDPGLGLRLIYFSYDVKMKEKGDIPEGYSVSREKKERFSLILESASTNQTSMYLCASSSPPAGGQWEQYFGPGTRLTVT.

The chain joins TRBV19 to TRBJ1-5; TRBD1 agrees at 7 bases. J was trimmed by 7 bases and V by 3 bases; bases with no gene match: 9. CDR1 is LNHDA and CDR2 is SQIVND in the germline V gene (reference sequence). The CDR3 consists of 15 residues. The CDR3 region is CASSIHRGPEQPQHF. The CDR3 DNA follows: TGTGCCAGTAGTATCCACAGGGGACCGGAACAGCCCCAGCATTTT.

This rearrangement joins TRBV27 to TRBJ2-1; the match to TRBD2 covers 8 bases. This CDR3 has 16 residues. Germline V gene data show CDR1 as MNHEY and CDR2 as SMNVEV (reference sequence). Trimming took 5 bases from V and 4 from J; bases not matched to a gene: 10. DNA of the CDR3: TGTGCCAGCAGTCCCACAGCGGGAGTTTCGTACAATGAGCAGTTCTTC. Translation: CASSPTAGVSYNEQFF.

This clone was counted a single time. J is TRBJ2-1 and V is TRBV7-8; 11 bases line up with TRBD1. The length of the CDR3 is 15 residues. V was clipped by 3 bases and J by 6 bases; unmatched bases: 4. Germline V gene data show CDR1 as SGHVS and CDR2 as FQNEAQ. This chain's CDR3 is CASSLGGTGGNEQFF. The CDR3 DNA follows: TGTGCCAGCAGCTTGGGCGGGACAGGGGGCAATGAGCAGTTCTTC.

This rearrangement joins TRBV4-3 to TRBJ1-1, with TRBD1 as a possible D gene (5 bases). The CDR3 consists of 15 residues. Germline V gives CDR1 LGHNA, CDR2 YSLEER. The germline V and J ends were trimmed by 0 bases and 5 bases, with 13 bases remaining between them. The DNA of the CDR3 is TGCGCCAGCAGCCAAGATTATGGGGGGTGGACTGAAGCTTTCTTT. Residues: CASSQDYGGWTEAFF.

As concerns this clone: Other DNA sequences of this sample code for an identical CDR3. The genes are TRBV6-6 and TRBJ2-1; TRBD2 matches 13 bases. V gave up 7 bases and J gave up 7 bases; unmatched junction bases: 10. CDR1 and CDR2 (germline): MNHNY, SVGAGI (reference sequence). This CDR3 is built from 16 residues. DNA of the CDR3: TGTGCCAGCATAGGATCTGGGACTAGCGGGACGAATGAGCAGTTCTTC. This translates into CASIGSGTSGTNEQFF.

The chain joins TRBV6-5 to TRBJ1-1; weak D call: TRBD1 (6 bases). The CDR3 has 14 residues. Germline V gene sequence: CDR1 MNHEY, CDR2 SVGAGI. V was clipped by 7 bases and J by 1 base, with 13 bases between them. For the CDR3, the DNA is TGTGCCAGCAAAGGGGGTAGGAGGAACACTGAAGCTTTCTTT. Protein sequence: CASKGGRRNTEAFF.

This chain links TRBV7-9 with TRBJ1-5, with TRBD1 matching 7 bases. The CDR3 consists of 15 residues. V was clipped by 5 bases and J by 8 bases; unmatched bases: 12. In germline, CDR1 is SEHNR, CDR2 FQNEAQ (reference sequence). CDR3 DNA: TGTGCCAGCAGCCCGTCGGGACAGCCCCGGGAGCCCCAGCATTTT. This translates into CASSPSGQPREPQHF.

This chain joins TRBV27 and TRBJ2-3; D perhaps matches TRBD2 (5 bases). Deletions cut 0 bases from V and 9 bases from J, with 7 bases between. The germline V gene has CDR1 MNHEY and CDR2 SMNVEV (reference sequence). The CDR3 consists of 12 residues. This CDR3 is CASSLSGDTQYF. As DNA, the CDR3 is TGTGCCAGCAGTTTATCGGGAGACACGCAGTATTTT.

For the CDR3, the DNA is TGTGCCAGCAGCTCCACCGGCAGTGGAGACCAAGAGACCCAGTACTTC. It specifies CASSSTGSGDQETQYF. The rearrangement links TRBV7-3 to TRBJ2-5, with D unresolved. There are 16 residues in the CDR3. The V gene lost 4 bases and the J gene lost 0 bases, with 15 bases spanning the gap. Germline assignment: CDR1 SGHTA and CDR2 FQGTGA. Combining the CDR3 with reference TRBV7-3 and TRBJ2-5 gives the whole variable domain GAGVSQTPSNKVTEKGKYVELRCDPISGHTALYWYRQSLGQGPEFLIYFQGTGAADDSGLPNDRFFAVRPEGSVSTLKIQRTERGDSAVYLCASSSTGSGDQETQYFGPGTRLLVL.

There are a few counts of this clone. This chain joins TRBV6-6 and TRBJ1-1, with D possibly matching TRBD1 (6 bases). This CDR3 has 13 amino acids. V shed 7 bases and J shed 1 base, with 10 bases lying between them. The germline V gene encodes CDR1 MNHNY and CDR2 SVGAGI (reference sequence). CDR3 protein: CASTRQANTEAFF. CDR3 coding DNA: TGTGCCAGCACTAGACAGGCGAACACTGAAGCTTTCTTT.

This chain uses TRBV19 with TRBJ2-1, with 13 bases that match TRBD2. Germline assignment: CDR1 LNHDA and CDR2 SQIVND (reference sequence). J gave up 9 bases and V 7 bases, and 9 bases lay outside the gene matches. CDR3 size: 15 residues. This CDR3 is CASIPLAGGPGEQFF. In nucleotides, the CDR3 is TGTGCCAGTATCCCACTAGCGGGAGGGCCAGGTGAGCAGTTCTTC.

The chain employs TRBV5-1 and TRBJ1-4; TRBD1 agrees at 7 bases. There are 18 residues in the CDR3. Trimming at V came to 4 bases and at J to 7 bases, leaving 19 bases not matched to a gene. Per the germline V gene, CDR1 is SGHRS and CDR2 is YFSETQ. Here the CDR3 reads CASSVAKGTGTASEKLFF. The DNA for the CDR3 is TGCGCCAGCAGCGTCGCGAAGGGGACCGGGACAGCGTCTGAAAAACTGTTTTTT.

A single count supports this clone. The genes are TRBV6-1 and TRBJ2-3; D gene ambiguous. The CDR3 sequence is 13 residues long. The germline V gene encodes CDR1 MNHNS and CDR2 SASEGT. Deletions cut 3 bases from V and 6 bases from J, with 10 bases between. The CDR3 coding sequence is TGTGCCAGCAGTGAGAGAGAATCGGATACGCAGTATTTT. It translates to CASSERESDTQYF.

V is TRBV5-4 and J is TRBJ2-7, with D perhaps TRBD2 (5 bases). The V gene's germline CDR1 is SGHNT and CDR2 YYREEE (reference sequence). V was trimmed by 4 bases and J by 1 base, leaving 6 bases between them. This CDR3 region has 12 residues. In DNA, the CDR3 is TGTGCCAGCAGCCGGGATTCCTACGAGCAGTACGTC. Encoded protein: CASSRDSYEQYV.

The CDR3 DNA reads TGTGCCAGCAGCTTGTTCCGGGGGGCGGGATATAGCAATCAGCCCCAGCATTTT. This codes for CASSLFRGAGYSNQPQHF. The chain uses TRBV7-6 and TRBJ1-5; D is perhaps TRBD1 (6 bases). Trimming left V 3 bases short and J 0 bases short, with 18 bases between. The germline CDR1 and CDR2 sequences are SGHVS and FNYEAQ. The CDR3 consists of 18 residues.

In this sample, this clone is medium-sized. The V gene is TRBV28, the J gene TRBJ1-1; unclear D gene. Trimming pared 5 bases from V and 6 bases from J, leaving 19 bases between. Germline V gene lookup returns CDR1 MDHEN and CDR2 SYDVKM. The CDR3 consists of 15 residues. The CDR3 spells CASSRTTGLGAEAFF. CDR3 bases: TGTGCCAGCAGTAGAACGACGGGCCTCGGGGCTGAAGCTTTCTTT.

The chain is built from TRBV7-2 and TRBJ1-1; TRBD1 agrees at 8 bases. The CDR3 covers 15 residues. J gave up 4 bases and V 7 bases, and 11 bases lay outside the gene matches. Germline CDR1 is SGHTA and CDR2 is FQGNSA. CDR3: CASTSSRGQATEAFF. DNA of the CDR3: TGTGCCAGCACCTCGAGCAGGGGACAGGCCACTGAAGCTTTCTTT.

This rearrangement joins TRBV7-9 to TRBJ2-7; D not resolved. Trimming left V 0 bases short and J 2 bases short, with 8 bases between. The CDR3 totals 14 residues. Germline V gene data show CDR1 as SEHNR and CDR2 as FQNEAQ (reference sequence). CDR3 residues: CASSLAVTPYEQYV. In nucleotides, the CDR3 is TGTGCCAGCAGCTTAGCTGTGACACCCTACGAGCAGTACGTC.

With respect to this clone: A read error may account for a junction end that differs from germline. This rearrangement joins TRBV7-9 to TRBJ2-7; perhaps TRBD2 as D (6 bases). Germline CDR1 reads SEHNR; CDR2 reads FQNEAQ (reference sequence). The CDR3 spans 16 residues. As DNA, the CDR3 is TGTTCCAGCAGCGCCCGGGGGACTTCAGGGACCTACGAGCAGTACTTC. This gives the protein CSSSARGTSGTYEQYF.